Below, 8 T cell receptor beta chains from the same sample are listed, as sequenced in a study of CD8 T cells in ankylosing spondylitis. TCRdb itself ran the 5' RACE reads through MiXCR, one entry per CDR3 protein. The data contain around 220,000 distinct CDR3 sequences, over 9.5% of them seen just once; the ten biggest clones take up about a fifth. Specimen: blood, either unsorted or a sorted T cell fraction (not recorded which). The receptors here all came from a male donor with ankylosing spondylitis or in good health (not recorded which).

There are many counts of this clonotype. The CDR3 sequence: CSVEDPTRAEANYGYTF. As DNA, the CDR3 is TGCAGCGTTGAAGACCCAACCAGGGCGGAAGCTAACTATGGCTACACCTTC. The rearrangement joins TRBV29-1 to TRBJ1-2, with D maybe TRBD1 (5 bases). Germline loops: CDR1 SQVTM, CDR2 ANQGSEA. Deletions cut 0 bases from V and 0 bases from J, with 17 bases between. CDR3 size: 17 residues.

The chain carries TRBV5-1 and TRBJ2-5, with 8 bases that match TRBD2. Losses at the gene ends were 3 bases for V and 5 bases for J; bases not matched to a gene: 12. Germline V gives CDR1 SGHRS, CDR2 YFSETQ. The CDR3 is made up of 16 amino acids. This chain's CDR3 is CASSSNPLAGTETQYF. The CDR3 DNA reads as TGCGCCAGCAGCTCGAACCCTTTAGCGGGGACGGAGACCCAGTACTTC.

As for this clonotype: A much bigger clone sits one base away, suggesting this may be a read error. The chain carries TRBV7-2 and TRBJ2-3; D remains unclear. Germline V CDR1 and CDR2: SGHTA, FQGNSA. The CDR3 extends over 12 amino acids. Trimming took off 4 bases at V and 5 bases at J, with 7 bases between the two ends. CDR3 sequence: CASSSQRDTQYF. Written as DNA, the CDR3 is TGTGCCAGCAGCTCGCAGAGAGATACGCAGTATTTT. Full variable domain (remainder filled in from reference TRBV7-2 and TRBJ2-3): GAGVSQSPSNKVTEKGKDVELRCDPISGHTALYWYRQSLGQGLEFLIYFQGNSAPDKSGLPSDRFSAERTGGSVSTLTIQRTQQEDSAVYLCASSSQRDTQYFGPGTRLTVL.

This clonotype came up many times. V gene TRBV28 combines with J gene TRBJ1-6, with D uncertain. This CDR3 has 15 residues. The V gene's germline CDR1 is MDHEN and CDR2 SYDVKM. Trimming removed 5 bases at V and 4 bases at J, with 12 bases between. In nucleotides, the CDR3 is TGTGCCAGCAGTCCCTCACGGCAGTATAATTCACCCCTCCACTTT. Amino acids: CASSPSRQYNSPLHF.

This clonotype showed up many times. The genes are TRBV7-6 and TRBJ2-2; D not certain. This CDR3 spans 12 amino acids. Looked up from germline, CDR1 is SGHVS and CDR2 is FNYEAQ. Deletions cut 2 bases from V and 7 bases from J, with 5 bases between. CDR3 amino acids: CASSLSGGELFF. CDR3 bases: TGTGCCAGCAGCTTATCTGGCGGGGAGCTGTTTTTT.

This clonotype occurred a few times. The chain employs TRBV5-1 and TRBJ2-3, with a weak D call TRBD2 (6 bases). Looked up from germline, CDR1 is SGHRS and CDR2 is YFSETQ. This CDR3 is 16 amino acids long. Trimming removed 7 bases from V and 1 base from J, with 19 bases in between. The CDR3 region is CASSRSASAGTDTQYF. CDR3 in DNA: TGCGCCAGCTCCCGTTCGGCTAGCGCCGGCACAGATACGCAGTATTTT. Full variable domain (outside the CDR3, taken from reference TRBV5-1 and TRBJ2-3): KAGVTQTPRYLIKTRGQQVTLSCSPISGHRSVSWYQQTPGQGLQFLFEYFSETQRNKGNFPGRFSGRQFSNSRSEMNVSTLELGDSALYLCASSRSASAGTDTQYFGPGTRLTVL.

This clonotype was counted between two and nine times. As DNA, the CDR3 is TGCGCCAGCAGCTCCCCGTTCGGGGAGCAAGAGACCCAGTACTTC. Protein product: CASSSPFGEQETQYF. The chain is built from TRBV5-1 and TRBJ2-5, with D maybe TRBD2 (5 bases). Germline V CDR1 and CDR2: SGHRS, YFSETQ. V was pared by 3 bases and J by 2 bases, with 14 bases between. The CDR3 length is 15 residues.

Only a few counts were recorded for this clonotype. The chain joins TRBV5-1 to TRBJ2-1, with 9 bases lining up with TRBD2. The CDR3 is made up of 16 amino acids. V shed 4 bases, J shed 7 bases, and the junction held 12 bases outside the gene matches. Germline V gives CDR1 SGHRS, CDR2 YFSETQ. The CDR3 DNA sequence: TGCGCCAGCAGCCCGGTCGGGCTAGCGGGGACAAATGAGCAGTTCTTC. Its protein is CASSPVGLAGTNEQFF.